A single sample is the source of the 30 T cell receptor beta chains below, sequenced in a study of preoperative IRX-2 immunotherapy in early breast cancer. TCRdb's table, derived via immunoSEQ multiplex PCR, lists solely in-frame clones and lacks some. The data show about 3,400 clones, 60% to 85% seen once. As for treatment: preoperative locoregional IRX-2 cytokine immunotherapy. Specimen: tumor tissue, collected after IRX-2 immunotherapy. The receptors stem from a human donor with breast cancer.

This rearrangement joins TRBV15 to TRBJ1-4; D remains ambiguous. The CDR3 has 16 amino acids. V dropped 1 base and J dropped 0 bases, with 9 bases sitting between them. Looked up from germline, CDR1 is LNHNV and CDR2 is YYDKDF (reference sequence). Written as DNA, the CDR3 is TGTGCCACCAGCAGAGTTGACGTTGCAACTAATGAAAAACTGTTTTTT. Residues: CATSRVDVATNEKLFF.

This clone was seen only a few times. The chain links TRBV6-8 to TRBJ1-3; 7 nucleotides align to TRBD1. The CDR3 extends over 15 amino acids. CDR1 and CDR2 (germline): MNHGY, SAAAGT. V lost 7 bases to trimming and J lost 2 bases; unmatched junction nucleotides: 8. The DNA for the CDR3 is TGTGCCAGCATCCGAGACAGGGCAACTGGAAACACCATATATTTT. This gives the protein CASIRDRATGNTIYF.

This clone was observed a few times. The chain is built from TRBV19 and TRBJ2-3; 14 nucleotides line up with TRBD2. The CDR3 runs to 17 residues. Germline V gene lookup returns CDR1 LNHDA and CDR2 SQIVND (reference sequence). J lost 13 bases, V lost 2 bases, and 14 bases had no gene match. The CDR3 nucleotides are TGTGCCAGTAGTATACTCGCCTTGACTAGCGGGAGGGGGCCGAAGTATTTT. Its protein product is CASSILALTSGRGPKYF. Complete variable domain (other parts from reference TRBV19 and TRBJ2-3): DGGITQSPKYLFRKEGQNVTLSCEQNLNHDAMYWYRQDPGQGLRLIYYSQIVNDFQKGDIAEGYSVSREKKESFPLTVTSAQKNPTAFYLCASSILALTSGRGPKYFGPGTRLTVL.

The chain uses TRBV6-8 and TRBJ2-3, with D possibly being TRBD1 (6 bases). V gave up 5 bases and J gave up 2 bases, with 20 bases separating them. The CDR3 loop spans 17 amino acids. Germline CDR1 MNHGY, CDR2 SAAAGT. CDR3 coding DNA: TGTGCCAGCAGTGGAAGGCAGGGGCGACTGTACACAGATACGCAGTATTTT. It encodes CASSGRQGRLYTDTQYF.

The table lists this clone with a few counts. J is TRBJ2-2 and V is TRBV28, with 14 bases identical to TRBD2. The V gene end was trimmed by 5 bases and the J gene end by 8 bases; junction bases not matched to a gene: 7. This CDR3 has 16 residues. The germline gives CDR1 MDHEN, CDR2 SYDVKM. The CDR3 bases are TGTGCCAGCAGTCCCATCGGACTAGCGGGAGGAGGGGAGCTGTTTTTT. Amino acid sequence: CASSPIGLAGGGELFF.

Written as DNA, the CDR3 is TGTGCCAGCAGCCAAGATGGCGGGGCTGGAGGCTACACCTTC. Its protein is CASSQDGGAGGYTF. The rearrangement uses TRBV14 and TRBJ1-2; tentative D call: TRBD1 (5 bases). Per germline, CDR1 SGHDN and CDR2 FVKESK. CDR3 length equals 14 residues. Trimming removed 0 bases from V and 8 bases from J, with 13 bases in between.

This clone occurred once. This chain uses TRBV6-8 with TRBJ1-6, with D tentatively TRBD1 (5 bases). The CDR3 length is 13 residues. Per germline, CDR1 MNHGY and CDR2 SAAAGT. The V end was cut by 9 bases, the J end by 7 bases, with 13 bases between. The CDR3 protein is CASLRGRNSPLHF. The DNA for the CDR3 is TGTGCCAGTTTGAGGGGTCGGAATTCACCCCTCCACTTT.

The chain links TRBV11-3 to TRBJ1-1; D call uncertain. Trimming cost V 1 base and J 3 bases, with 9 bases left between them. The CDR3 is 14 residues long. CDR1 is SGHNT, CDR2 YENEEA, per germline. CDR3 loop: CASSLVRLDTEAFF. Written as DNA, the CDR3 is TGTGCCAGCAGCTTAGTTCGGCTGGACACTGAAGCTTTCTTT. Looking up the rest from reference TRBV11-3 and TRBJ1-1 gives the full variable domain: EAGVVQSPRYKIIEKKQPVAFWCNPISGHNTLYWYLQNLGQGPELLIRYENEEAVDDSQLPKDRFSAERLKGVDSTLKIQPAELGDSAVYLCASSLVRLDTEAFFGQGTRLTVV.

V gene TRBV11-3 combines with J gene TRBJ1-4; no reliable D call. The CDR3 sequence is 14 residues long. Per germline, CDR1 SGHNT and CDR2 YENEEA. The V and J ends lost 7 bases and 5 bases respectively, with 14 bases between them. The CDR3 loop is CASTMSNRNEKLFF. CDR3 DNA: TGTGCCAGCACCATGTCGAACAGAAATGAAAAACTGTTTTTT.

The chain joins TRBV11-3 to TRBJ2-6; no clear D. Germline CDR1 is SGHNT and CDR2 is YENEEA. The V gene lost 0 bases and the J gene lost 0 bases, with 6 bases spanning the gap. The CDR3 runs 16 residues. The CDR3 DNA reads TGTGCCAGCAGCTTAGAAGGCAGCTCTGGGGCCAACGTCCTGACTTTC. This encodes CASSLEGSSGANVLTF.

Only one count was recorded for this clone. The chain employs TRBV7-7 and TRBJ1-5; possibly TRBD1 for D (5 bases). The CDR3 length is 15 residues. V shed 3 bases and J shed 6 bases, with 15 bases lying between them. Germline CDR1 is SSHAT and CDR2 is FNYEAQ (reference sequence). The CDR3 bases are TGTGCCAGCAGCTTGGAGAGGCAGGGTAGTCAGCCCCAGCATTTT. It yields the protein CASSLERQGSQPQHF.

The chain has TRBV18 and TRBJ2-7; the D gene is possibly TRBD2 (5 bases). V dropped 6 bases and J dropped 4 bases, with 13 bases sitting between them. The CDR3 runs to 13 residues. Germline lookup yields CDR1 KGHSH and CDR2 LQKENI. The CDR3 coding sequence is TGTGCCAGCTCCCCCGCAACGGGGTACGAGCAGTACTTC. Encoded protein: CASSPATGYEQYF.

This rearrangement joins TRBV6-8 to TRBJ2-1, with TRBD2 matching over 13 bases. CDR3 length: 13 residues. Germline-derived CDR1 and CDR2 are MNHGY and SAAAGT. V was pared by 5 bases and J by 13 bases, with 5 bases of the junction left unmatched. For the CDR3, the DNA is TGTGCCAGCAGTGCCGGGACTAGCGGGATCCAGTTCTTC. Amino acids: CASSAGTSGIQFF.

The chain is built from TRBV12-5 and TRBJ1-3; 8 nucleotides agree with TRBD1. The CDR3 sequence is 14 residues long. The V gene's germline CDR1 is LGHNT and CDR2 FRNRAP. CDR3 residues: CASYQGAQGNTIYF. The CDR3 nucleotides are TGTGCCAGCTATCAGGGGGCGCAGGGAAACACCATATATTTT.

The chain joins TRBV11-3 to TRBJ2-1, with a tentative D call TRBD2 (6 bases). Germline V gene sequence: CDR1 SGHNT, CDR2 YENEEA. The CDR3 length is 15 residues. V was shortened by 2 bases and J by 6 bases, with 14 bases between the two germline ends. As DNA, the CDR3 is TGTGCCAGCAGCTTATGGGCTAGCGCGGGCAATGAGCAGTTCTTC. This encodes CASSLWASAGNEQFF.

The chain carries TRBV6-8 and TRBJ1-5; 10 nucleotides match TRBD1. V lost 6 bases to trimming and J lost 6 bases; unmatched junction nucleotides: 14. This CDR3 contains 17 residues. Germline CDR1 MNHGY, CDR2 SAAAGT. The CDR3 nucleotides read TGTGCCAGCAGCCCGGGACAGGGGATTTTATTAAGTCAGCCCCAGCATTTT. Protein sequence: CASSPGQGILLSQPQHF.

This clone was seen once. The chain combines TRBV29-1 with TRBJ1-2, with TRBD1 matching 9 bases. Germline V lookup: CDR1 SQVTM, CDR2 ANQGSEA. This CDR3 spans 17 amino acids. V shed 0 bases, J shed 4 bases, and the junction held 12 bases outside the gene matches. This chain's CDR3 is CSVEDTGGTGFRYGYTF. The CDR3 DNA is TGCAGCGTTGAAGATACGGGAGGGACAGGGTTTCGCTATGGCTACACCTTC.

The rearrangement links TRBV11-3 to TRBJ2-5; D is possibly TRBD1 (6 bases). This CDR3 comprises 15 residues. Per germline, CDR1 SGHNT and CDR2 YENEEA. V shed 6 bases and J shed 1 base, with 15 bases lying between them. The CDR3 DNA follows: TGTGCCAGCAGGGGTTGGACAGAGCCCCAAGAGACCCAGTACTTC. Translated, it gives CASRGWTEPQETQYF.

This rearrangement joins TRBV11-3 to TRBJ1-2, with D tentatively TRBD1 (6 bases). The CDR3 consists of 16 residues. Germline-derived CDR1 and CDR2 are SGHNT and YENEEA. Trimming removed 5 bases from V and 2 bases from J, with 18 bases in between. The CDR3 DNA sequence: TGTGCCAGCAGCGCAAAGACAGGCCGTGAGAACTATGGCTACACCTTC. Translated: CASSAKTGRENYGYTF.

The chain employs TRBV23-1 and TRBJ2-5, with 8 bases matching TRBD1. Being an ORF, TRBV23-1 has a function that is uncertain. The junction had 9 bases not matched to a gene; V was cut back by 7 bases and J by 2 bases. The CDR3 length is 15 residues. Written as DNA, the CDR3 is TGCGCCAGCAAATTATGGACAGGGCCTCAAGAGACCCAGTACTTC. Its translation: CASKLWTGPQETQYF.

Concerning this clone: A read error may account for a junction end that differs from germline. The gene calls are TRBV11-3 and TRBJ2-7; a weak D match, TRBD2 (6 bases). This CDR3 has 14 amino acids. Germline CDR1 SGHNT, CDR2 YENEEA. The CDR3 here is CASSLSGADTEQYF. The CDR3 nucleotides are TGTGCTAGCAGCTTATCGGGAGCGGATACCGAGCAGTACTTC.

The chain recombines TRBV5-1 with TRBJ1-2, with D unresolved. This CDR3 is 14 amino acids long. V gave up 5 bases and J gave up 2 bases, with 13 bases separating them. From germline, CDR1 is SGHRS and CDR2 YFSETQ. The CDR3 DNA follows: TGCGCCAGCAGTAACCCTTGGGCCAACTATGGCTACACCTTC. Protein sequence: CASSNPWANYGYTF.

The chain links TRBV28 to TRBJ2-7; 8 bases fit TRBD1. The CDR3 has 15 residues. The V gene's germline CDR1 is MDHEN and CDR2 SYDVKM. The J segment lost 3 bases and the V segment lost 5 bases, leaving 9 bases of the junction unmatched. The CDR3 region is CASSQGNRGNYEQYF. CDR3 DNA sequence: TGTGCCAGCAGTCAAGGAAACAGGGGGAACTACGAGCAGTACTTC.

The DNA for the CDR3 is TGTGCCAGCAGTTATTTGGGACTATACAATGAGCAGTTCTTC. Translation gives CASSYLGLYNEQFF. The gene calls are TRBV6-8 and TRBJ2-1; 7 nucleotides agree with TRBD2. J was trimmed by 4 bases and V by 3 bases; bases with no gene match: 3. The CDR3 length is 14 residues. Per germline, CDR1 MNHGY and CDR2 SAAAGT.

The chain is built from TRBV11-3 and TRBJ1-2; D possibly corresponds to TRBD1 (5 bases). Germline assignment: CDR1 SGHNT and CDR2 YENEEA. Trimming took 2 bases from V and 5 from J, leaving 12 bases between them. The CDR3 extends over 14 amino acids. CDR3 loop: CASSLSGKGYGYTF. CDR3 nucleotide sequence: TGTGCCAGCAGCTTATCAGGGAAGGGATATGGCTACACCTTC.

About this clone itself: Other nucleotide sequences from this sample produce the same CDR3. The chain links TRBV28 to TRBJ1-4, with D unresolved. The CDR3 loop spans 14 amino acids. Looked up from germline, CDR1 is MDHEN and CDR2 is SYDVKM. V was shortened by 6 bases and J by 4 bases, with 12 bases between the two germline ends. The CDR3 DNA reads as TGTGCCAGCAGACGGACGGGCAGTAATGAAAAACTGTTTTTT. Encoded protein: CASRRTGSNEKLFF. The full variable domain, completed using reference TRBV28 and TRBJ1-4, is DVKVTQSSRYLVKRTGEKVFLECVQDMDHENMFWYRQDPGLGLRLIYFSYDVKMKEKGDIPEGYSVSREKKERFSLILESASTNQTSMYLCASRRTGSNEKLFFGSGTQLSVL.

The chain has TRBV19 and TRBJ2-2; D call uncertain. Germline assignment: CDR1 LNHDA and CDR2 SQIVND (reference sequence). The CDR3 runs 14 residues. Trimming left V 4 bases short and J 8 bases short, with 14 bases between. The CDR3 coding sequence is TGTGCCAGTAGTAGGTGGCAGGAAATTGGGGAGCTGTTTTTT. Protein product: CASSRWQEIGELFF.

This chain uses TRBV11-3 with TRBJ2-4; no clear D gene. The germline V gene encodes CDR1 SGHNT and CDR2 YENEEA. The CDR3 is made up of 14 amino acids. V was clipped by 2 bases and J by 3 bases, with 8 bases between them. This CDR3 reads CASSLLKIKNIQYF. The CDR3 DNA reads TGTGCCAGCAGCTTACTAAAGATCAAAAACATTCAGTACTTC.

There are a few counts of this clone. This chain uses TRBV23-1 with TRBJ1-5; 10 bases line up with TRBD1. TRBV23-1 carries the ORF label, with uncertain function. V was pared by 4 bases and J by 0 bases, with 9 bases of the junction left unmatched. The CDR3 totals 18 residues. Here the CDR3 reads CASSPSGQGTYSNQPQHF. The CDR3 region has the DNA TGCGCCAGCAGTCCCTCGGGACAGGGGACATATAGCAATCAGCCCCAGCATTTT.

This clone was recorded only once. The rearrangement joins TRBV28 to TRBJ1-5; TRBD1 matches 11 bases. The CDR3 consists of 14 residues. CDR1 MDHEN and CDR2 SYDVKM come from the germline V gene. With 8 bases clipped from V and 5 bases from J, the junction kept 5 bases outside the gene matches. The CDR3 region has the DNA TGTGCCAGCCGGGACAGGGGGTTTGATCAGCCCCAGCATTTT. Translated, it gives CASRDRGFDQPQHF.